This is a list of T cell receptor beta chains from one sample in a study of shared clonotypes between healthy human individuals. The method was immunoSEQ multiplex PCR; TCRdb's version includes in-frame clones alone and lacks a portion of them. The sample consists of around 1.4 million clones, approximately 98.5% of them appearing once. The specimen sequenced was naive CD4+ T cells sorted from blood. Every receptor here comes from a man younger than 45 in good health. Both conserved end residues are part of each CDR3. Fields, in order: clone size, V gene, D gene, J gene, CDR3 protein, CDR3 DNA. The D gene is left open where the match is weak. Some rows mark clone size as missing; the rest say once, few, many or name a class of expanded clone.

.	TRBV19	.	TRBJ2-2	CASSKVAGELFF	TGTGCCAGTAGTAAGGTCGCCGGGGAGCTGTTTTTT
.	TRBV6-5	.	TRBJ1-3	CATIGGGSNTIYF	TGTGCCACCATTGGGGGAGGCTCCAACACCATATATTTT
.	TRBV7-9	.	TRBJ2-5	CASSLRGRAQETQYF	TGTGCCAGCAGCTTACGGGGGCGGGCACAAGAGACCCAGTACTTC
once	TRBV15	.	TRBJ2-3	CATSHRRGGTDTQYF	TGTGCCACCAGCCATAGAAGGGGTGGCACAGATACGCAGTATTTT
once	TRBV10-1	.	TRBJ2-2	CASSNHREGITGELFF	TGCGCCAGCAGTAACCACAGGGAAGGGATCACCGGGGAGCTGTTTTTT
.	TRBV18	TRBD2	TRBJ2-7	CASSPDYYWTSGATYEQYF	TGTGCCAGCTCACCCGATTACTATTGGACTAGCGGGGCCACCTACGAGCAGTACTTC
.	TRBV5-1	TRBD2	TRBJ2-3	CASSLPGLAATDTQYF	TGCGCCAGCAGCTTGCCCGGACTAGCGGCCACAGATACGCAGTATTTT
.	TRBV6-5	TRBD1	TRBJ2-5	CASRTGEETQYF	TGTGCCAGCAGGACAGGGGAAGAGACCCAGTACTTC
.	TRBV27	TRBD2	TRBJ2-1	CASRGTSGFYNEQFF	TGTGCCAGCAGGGGGACTAGCGGGTTCTACAATGAGCAGTTCTTC
.	TRBV5-1	TRBD2	TRBJ2-7	CASSLPTSGYSYEQYF	TGCGCCAGCAGCTTGCCGACTAGCGGTTACTCCTACGAGCAGTACTTC
.	TRBV19	.	TRBJ2-5	CASSIRGGQETQYF	TGTGCCAGTAGTATCAGAGGAGGACAAGAGACCCAGTACTTC
.	TRBV12-5	.	TRBJ2-1	CASGLGYEQFF	TGTGCTAGTGGTTTAGGCTATGAGCAGTTCTTC
.	TRBV5-1	.	TRBJ2-7	CASSLDTAGELYEQYF	TGCGCCAGCAGCTTGGATACGGCAGGGGAGCTCTACGAGCAGTACTTC
.	TRBV18	.	TRBJ1-2	CASSPGHGGNYGYTF	TGTGCCAGCTCACCGGGGCACGGCGGGAACTATGGCTACACCTTC
.	TRBV12-5	.	TRBJ1-5	CASGVLDRGQRKHSNQPQHF	TGTGCTAGTGGGGTATTAGACCGGGGCCAAAGGAAACATAGCAATCAGCCCCAGCATTTT
.	TRBV11-2	TRBD2	TRBJ2-1	CASSSLAGERNEQFF	TGTGCCAGCAGCTCTCTAGCGGGAGAGAGAAATGAGCAGTTCTTC
.	TRBV11-2	.	TRBJ2-2	CASSSWGLKNTGELFF	TGTGCCAGCAGCTCTTGGGGGTTAAAGAACACCGGGGAGCTGTTTTTT
.	TRBV5-1	TRBD1	TRBJ1-1	CASSLTTGGVEAFF	TGCGCCAGCAGCTTGACGACAGGGGGCGTTGAAGCTTTCTTT
once	TRBV7-9	.	TRBJ2-6	CASSLGVGDSGANVLTF	TGTGCCAGCAGCTTAGGCGTTGGGGACTCTGGGGCCAACGTCCTGACTTTC
.	TRBV10-3	TRBD1	TRBJ2-6	CAIRAPGQAGANVLTF	TGTGCCATCAGAGCCCCGGGACAGGCTGGGGCCAACGTCCTGACTTTC
once	TRBV10-2	.	TRBJ1-1	CASSVQVTNTEAFF	TGCGCCAGCAGTGTTCAAGTTACGAACACTGAAGCTTTCTTT
.	TRBV10-3	TRBD1	TRBJ1-1	CAISESPRGENTEAFF	TGTGCCATCAGTGAGTCCCCCAGGGGGGAGAACACTGAAGCTTTCTTT
.	TRBV18	.	TRBJ1-2	CASSTLTIIHGYTF	TGTGCCAGCTCCACCTTAACAATTATCCATGGCTACACCTTC
.	TRBV29-1	TRBD2	TRBJ2-5	CSAREGQETQYF	TGCAGCGCCCGGGAGGGACAAGAGACCCAGTACTTC
.	TRBV19	.	TRBJ2-7	CASSSSVPYEQYF	TGTGCCAGTAGCAGCAGCGTCCCCTACGAGCAGTACTTC
.	TRBV28	TRBD1	TRBJ2-7	CASSLPPGQELGQYF	TGTGCCAGCAGTTTACCACCGGGACAGGAGTTAGGGCAGTACTTC
.	TRBV7-9	.	TRBJ2-1	CASSAVRAPSYNEQFF	TGTGCCAGCAGCGCCGTCCGGGCACCCTCCTACAATGAGCAGTTCTTC
.	TRBV7-2	.	TRBJ2-1	CASSLMGDGRSEQFF	TGTGCCAGCAGCCTGATGGGGGACGGGCGGAGTGAGCAGTTCTTC
.	TRBV5-1	TRBD1	TRBJ2-1	CASSSGTGSEQFF	TGCGCCAGCAGTTCCGGGACAGGGAGTGAGCAGTTCTTC
.	TRBV7-2	TRBD1	TRBJ2-2	CASSAKMTGKSTGELFF	TGTGCCAGCAGCGCGAAGATGACAGGGAAGTCGACCGGGGAGCTGTTTTTT
.	TRBV5-5	.	TRBJ2-1	CASSRILGGGEQFF	TGTGCCAGCAGTCGAATCCTGGGGGGAGGTGAGCAGTTCTTC
.	TRBV19	.	TRBJ1-2	CAIKERRGIDGYTF	TGTGCCATTAAAGAAAGGAGGGGTATCGATGGCTACACCTTC
.	TRBV4-2	TRBD2	TRBJ2-7	CASSQVLLPREIAYEQYF	TGTGCCAGCAGCCAAGTTCTTTTACCGCGGGAGATCGCCTACGAGCAGTACTTC
.	TRBV27	TRBD2	TRBJ2-5	CASSTSGQETQYF	TGTGCCAGCAGTACTAGCGGCCAAGAGACCCAGTACTTC
.	TRBV30	.	TRBJ2-5	CAWSVGETQYF	TGTGCCTGGTCCGTTGGTGAGACCCAGTACTTC
.	TRBV5-6	.	TRBJ1-2	CASSSDSYGYTF	TGTGCCAGCAGCTCGGACAGCTATGGCTACACCTTC
.	TRBV7-3	.	TRBJ2-3	CASSLRGPDTQYF	TGTGCCAGCAGCTTACGGGGGCCAGATACGCAGTATTTT